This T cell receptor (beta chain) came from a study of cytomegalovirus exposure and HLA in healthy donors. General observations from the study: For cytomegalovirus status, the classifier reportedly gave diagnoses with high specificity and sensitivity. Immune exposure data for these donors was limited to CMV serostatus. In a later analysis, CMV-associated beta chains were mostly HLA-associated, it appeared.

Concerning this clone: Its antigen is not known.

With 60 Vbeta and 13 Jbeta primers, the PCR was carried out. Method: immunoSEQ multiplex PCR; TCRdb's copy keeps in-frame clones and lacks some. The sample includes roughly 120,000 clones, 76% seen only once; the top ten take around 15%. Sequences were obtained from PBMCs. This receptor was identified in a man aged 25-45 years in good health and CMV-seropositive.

The CDR3 region has the DNA TGTGCCAGCAGTTACCGGGTCATGAACACTGAAGCTTTCTTT. It translates to CASSYRVMNTEAFF. The chain couples TRBV6-5 to TRBJ1-1, with no clear D. V lost 2 bases and J 0 bases, leaving 7 bases between the germline ends. There are 14 residues in the CDR3. The germline CDR1 and CDR2 sequences are MNHEY and SVGAGI.